This entry concerns a single TCR beta chain. What it binds is unknown. This specimen belongs to a study of CD8 T cells in ankylosing spondylitis. Findings and caveats of the study: A TCR beta motif of eight or nine highly homologous variants seemed to mark ankylosing spondylitis blood.

Trimming took 3 bases from V and 4 from J, leaving 12 bases between them. The CDR3 has 15 amino acids. Germline CDR1 reads MDHEN; CDR2 reads SYDVKM. Researchers built TCR beta libraries using quantitative 5'-RACE with molecular barcodes. TCRdb reprocessed the 5' RACE reads with MiXCR, giving one entry per CDR3 protein. The table has 250,000 to 300,000 distinct CDR3 sequences, 15% to 25% seen once; the top ten hold 7.8%. The sequence was obtained from a male donor with ankylosing spondylitis or in good health (not recorded which). Sequences were obtained from blood, either unsorted or a sorted T cell fraction (not recorded which). The chain links TRBV28 to TRBJ2-2; D may correspond to TRBD1 or TRBD2 (5 bases each). CDR3 nucleotide sequence: TGTGCCAGCAGTTTTGTAACCGGGGCCACCGGGGAGCTGTTTTTT. Translated, it gives CASSFVTGATGELFF.